These 27 T cell receptor beta chains were all obtained from the same sample, sequenced in a study of cytomegalovirus exposure and HLA in healthy donors. The primer mix had 60 Vbeta and 13 Jbeta primers. TCRdb keeps only in-frame clones here, not all; method: immunoSEQ multiplex PCR. Of some 90,000 clones in the sample, about 70% were seen once. Sequences were obtained from PBMCs. These receptors were taken from a woman between 65 and 79 years old in good health and CMV-seropositive.

J is TRBJ1-6 and V is TRBV6-5; D possibly corresponds to TRBD1 (5 bases). The germline V gene has CDR1 MNHEY and CDR2 SVGAGI. The V and J ends lost 0 bases and 6 bases respectively, with 12 bases between them. This CDR3 is built from 16 residues. The CDR3: CASSYSTGVGNSPLHF. The CDR3 nucleotides are TGTGCCAGCAGTTACTCGACGGGGGTGGGTAATTCACCCCTCCACTTT.

This clone was detected a few times. V and J are TRBV2 and TRBJ2-5; tentatively, D is TRBD2 (6 bases). V was pared by 6 bases and J by 5 bases, with 19 bases between. The CDR3 extends over 15 amino acids. In germline, CDR1 is SNHLY, CDR2 FYNNEI. DNA of the CDR3: TGTGCCAGCAGGCGGACCGGAGTCGCGGGGGAGACCCAGTACTTC. Its protein is CASRRTGVAGETQYF. Supplemented by reference TRBV2 and TRBJ2-5, the full variable domain reads EPEVTQTPSHQVTQMGQEVILRCVPISNHLYFYWYRQILGQKVEFLVSFYNNEISEKSEIFDDQFSVERPDGSNFTLKIRSTKLEDSAMYFCASRRTGVAGETQYFGPGTRLLVL.

This clone appeared a few times. V gene TRBV11-2 combines with J gene TRBJ2-1; D is undetermined. V lost 3 bases and J 6 bases, leaving 6 bases between the germline ends. The CDR3 runs to 12 residues. Germline V gene data show CDR1 as SGHAT and CDR2 as FQNNGV. DNA of the CDR3: TGTGCCAGCAGCTTTAGTGCCAATGAGCAGTTCTTC. Translated, it gives CASSFSANEQFF. Together with reference TRBV11-2 and TRBJ2-1, the CDR3 gives the full variable domain: EAGVAQSPRYKIIEKRQSVAFWCNPISGHATLYWYQQILGQGPKLLIQFQNNGVVDDSQLPKDRFSAERLKGVDSTLKIQPAKLEDSAVYLCASSFSANEQFFGPGTRLTVL.

In this sample, this clone turned up a few times. This rearrangement joins TRBV4-1 to TRBJ1-2; 12 bases align to TRBD1. CDR1 is MGHRA, CDR2 YSYEKL, per germline. This CDR3 has 17 residues. With 3 bases clipped from V and 1 base from J, the junction kept 6 bases outside the gene matches. CDR3 in DNA: TGCGCCAGCAGCCACCCGGGACAGGGGGCGAATAACTATGGCTACACCTTC. The encoded protein is CASSHPGQGANNYGYTF.

The gene calls are TRBV4-1 and TRBJ2-5; 7 bases align to TRBD1. Germline V lookup: CDR1 MGHRA, CDR2 YSYEKL. The CDR3 loop spans 15 amino acids. V lost 3 bases, J lost 5 bases, and 9 bases stayed unmatched. The CDR3 DNA follows: TGCGCCAGCAGCCAGGAAGGGACAGTAAGGGAGACCCAGTACTTC. Protein sequence: CASSQEGTVRETQYF.

This clone was seen a handful of times. V usage is TRBV30 and J usage is TRBJ1-5, with TRBD1 as a possible D gene (6 bases). Trimming removed 1 base at V and 7 bases at J, with 14 bases between. Germline V gives CDR1 GTSNPN, CDR2 SVGIG (reference sequence). This CDR3 spans 14 amino acids. CDR3 DNA sequence: TGTGCCTGGAGTGATGGGGGGGCCGGACAGCCCCAGCATTTT. This codes for CAWSDGGAGQPQHF.

Only a few counts were recorded for this clone. The chain links TRBV11-2 to TRBJ2-3; possible D gene TRBD1, 5 bases. The germline V gene has CDR1 SGHAT and CDR2 FQNNGV. The ends were cut back, 0 bases at V and 4 bases at J, with 11 bases in the middle. This CDR3 is 15 amino acids long. The CDR3 coding sequence is TGTGCCAGCAGCTTAGATCATCAGGGTTCAGATACGCAGTATTTT. Its translation is CASSLDHQGSDTQYF.

The chain is built from TRBV19 and TRBJ1-4; the D gene is possibly TRBD1 (6 bases). Per germline, CDR1 LNHDA and CDR2 SQIVND (reference sequence). The CDR3 has 16 amino acids. Trimming removed 3 bases at V and 0 bases at J, with 11 bases between. CDR3 DNA sequence: TGTGCCAGTAGTATGGACAGCAGGGCAACTAATGAAAAACTGTTTTTT. Translation: CASSMDSRATNEKLFF.

V and J are TRBV4-2 and TRBJ2-7; 8 nucleotides line up with TRBD1. J gave up 5 bases and V 1 base, and 4 bases lay outside the gene matches. CDR1 is LGHNA, CDR2 YNFKEQ, per germline. This CDR3 is built from 14 residues. The CDR3, as DNA: TGTGCCAGCAGCCAAGGACAGGGGATGGACGAGCAGTACTTC. This sequence encodes CASSQGQGMDEQYF.

The chain recombines TRBV5-1 with TRBJ1-5; tentative D call: TRBD1 (6 bases). CDR3 length: 15 residues. V gave up 0 bases and J gave up 3 bases, with 10 bases separating them. Germline V gene lookup returns CDR1 SGHRS and CDR2 YFSETQ. The CDR3 DNA is TGCGCCAGCAGCTTGGGGGACAAGGCCAATCAGCCCCAGCATTTT. This codes for CASSLGDKANQPQHF.

The chain recombines TRBV10-1 with TRBJ2-7; 8 nucleotides match TRBD1. This CDR3 has 14 residues. After removal of 9 bases from V and 3 bases from J, the junction contained 10 bases not matched to a gene. The germline V gene has CDR1 WNHNN and CDR2 SYGVQD (reference sequence). For the CDR3, the DNA is TGCGCCAGGACTACCCGGGACAGGTACTACGAGCAGTACTTC. Protein sequence: CARTTRDRYYEQYF.

This chain joins TRBV10-3 and TRBJ2-1; a possible D gene is TRBD1 (6 bases). The CDR3 totals 16 residues. The V end was cut by 2 bases, the J end by 7 bases, with 18 bases between. Germline V gene sequence: CDR1 ENHRY, CDR2 SYGVKD. The CDR3 DNA follows: TGTGCCATCAGTGAGCCAAGAACCCAGGGGCGGAATGAGCAGTTCTTC. This translates into CAISEPRTQGRNEQFF.

The V gene is TRBV28, the J gene TRBJ2-1, with TRBD2 matching over 10 bases. The germline CDR1 and CDR2 sequences are MDHEN and SYDVKM. The CDR3 loop spans 16 amino acids. V lost 6 bases, J lost 3 bases, and 8 bases stayed unmatched. The CDR3 region has the DNA TGTGCCAGCAGCGACCCGGCTAGCGGGGGCTACAATGAGCAGTTCTTC. It is translated as CASSDPASGGYNEQFF.

The chain is built from TRBV11-2 and TRBJ2-1, with D perhaps TRBD2 (6 bases). This CDR3 comprises 17 residues. Trimming stripped 1 base from V and 7 bases from J, with 20 bases between. The germline gives CDR1 SGHAT, CDR2 FQNNGV. This CDR3 is CASSLVITGGLGNEQFF. As DNA, the CDR3 is TGTGCCAGCAGCTTAGTAATAACTGGAGGGCTTGGGAATGAGCAGTTCTTC.

This chain's CDR3 is CASSDWMGQLNTEAFF. The CDR3 coding sequence is TGTGCCAGCAGCGACTGGATGGGACAGCTGAACACTGAAGCTTTCTTT. V is TRBV11-2 and J is TRBJ1-1, with TRBD1 matching 7 bases. J was trimmed by 0 bases and V by 5 bases; bases with no gene match: 9. CDR3 length equals 16 residues. Germline-derived CDR1 and CDR2 are SGHAT and FQNNGV.

The gene calls are TRBV5-1 and TRBJ2-7; 10 bases align to TRBD2. Looked up from germline, CDR1 is SGHRS and CDR2 is YFSETQ. The trim removed 4 bases at V and 3 bases at J, leaving 13 bases unmatched. This CDR3 is built from 17 residues. The CDR3 DNA follows: TGCGCCAGCAGCCTAGCTAGCGGGAGTGGTGTGGGCTACGAGCAGTACTTC. Translation gives CASSLASGSGVGYEQYF.

The gene calls are TRBV5-8 and TRBJ2-7, with D perhaps matching TRBD1 (8 bases). The V gene's germline CDR1 is SGHTS and CDR2 YDEGEE. V lost 1 base and J lost 5, with 13 bases in between. The length of the CDR3 is 14 residues. The CDR3 reads CASSLLQGGDEQYF. CDR3 nucleotide sequence: TGTGCCAGCAGCTTGTTACAGGGGGGGGACGAGCAGTACTTC.

This clone was observed a single time. The chain recombines TRBV29-1 with TRBJ2-2; D uncertain. The CDR3 runs to 15 residues. Trimming stripped 3 bases from V and 0 bases from J, with 11 bases between. The germline gives CDR1 SQVTM, CDR2 ANQGSEA. CDR3 loop: CSVDLAASNTGELFF. As DNA, the CDR3 is TGCAGCGTTGATTTGGCGGCTTCGAACACCGGGGAGCTGTTTTTT.

This CDR3 is CASSQDPHRGPWDSPLHF. The CDR3 bases are TGCGCCAGCAGCCAAGATCCCCACAGGGGGCCTTGGGATTCACCCCTCCACTTT. The chain is built from TRBV4-3 and TRBJ1-6; 9 bases are a match to TRBD1. This CDR3 is 18 amino acids long. The ends lost 0 bases at V and 8 bases at J; junction bases unmatched: 11. The germline V gene encodes CDR1 LGHNA and CDR2 YSLEER.

This clone was detected only once. The chain links TRBV5-6 to TRBJ2-7; perhaps TRBD2 as D (6 bases). V was clipped by 4 bases and J by 4 bases, with 12 bases between them. The CDR3 runs 13 residues. CDR1 and CDR2 (germline): SGHDT, YYEEEE. The CDR3 nucleotides are TGTGCCAGCAGCCCACGGGGGAGATACGAGCAGTACTTC. Protein product: CASSPRGRYEQYF.

CDR3 sequence: CASSRGYDGNTIYF. The CDR3 nucleotides are TGCGCCAGCAGCAGGGGGTACGACGGAAACACCATATATTTT. The chain links TRBV5-1 to TRBJ1-3; D possibly corresponds to TRBD1 (6 bases). The germline V and J ends were trimmed by 4 bases and 4 bases, with 12 bases remaining between them. There are 14 residues in the CDR3. The germline CDR1 and CDR2 sequences are SGHRS and YFSETQ.

The J gene is TRBJ2-1, the V gene TRBV28; 7 positions match TRBD1. The junction had 13 bases not matched to a gene; V was cut back by 7 bases and J by 7 bases. Per germline, CDR1 MDHEN and CDR2 SYDVKM. The CDR3 contains 15 residues. CDR3 sequence (DNA): TGTGCCAGCATCCCTTCCGGTGCAGGGGGTAATGAGCAGTTCTTC. Protein: CASIPSGAGGNEQFF.

This chain connects TRBV18 to TRBJ1-5; TRBD1 agrees at 9 bases. The CDR3 sequence is 16 residues long. V shed 3 bases and J 4 bases; nucleotides not matched to a gene: 7. Germline CDR1 and CDR2: KGHSH and LQKENI. The CDR3 sequence is CASSPYTGGGNQPQHF. CDR3 DNA: TGTGCCAGCTCACCCTACACAGGGGGCGGAAATCAGCCCCAGCATTTT.

V usage is TRBV6-6 and J usage is TRBJ2-2, with 9 bases lining up with TRBD2. The CDR3 extends over 14 amino acids. V lost 8 bases, J lost 5 bases, and 6 bases stayed unmatched. The germline gives CDR1 MNHNY, CDR2 SVGAGI (reference sequence). CDR3 sequence: CASSFSGRTGELFF. In DNA, the CDR3 is TGTGCCAGCTCTTTTAGCGGGAGAACCGGGGAGCTGTTTTTT.

The chain combines TRBV7-8 with TRBJ1-2; 10 bases fit TRBD1. CDR1 SGHVS and CDR2 FQNEAQ come from the germline V gene. The CDR3 covers 14 residues. V lost 5 bases to trimming and J lost 3 bases; unmatched junction nucleotides: 3. The CDR3 coding sequence is TGTGCCAGCAGCCAGACAGGGGGCGACTATGGCTACACCTTC. Protein: CASSQTGGDYGYTF.

The rearrangement joins TRBV4-2 to TRBJ1-3, with a tentative D call TRBD1 (6 bases). There are 15 residues in the CDR3. Per germline, CDR1 LGHNA and CDR2 YNFKEQ. The ends were cut back, 7 bases at V and 4 bases at J, with 17 bases in the middle. CDR3 region: CASTSAGGPGNTIYF. The CDR3 DNA is TGTGCCAGCACCTCGGCCGGGGGGCCCGGAAACACCATATATTTT.

The rearrangement joins TRBV5-4 to TRBJ2-4; D gene uncertain. The V and J ends lost 4 bases and 3 bases respectively, with 11 bases between them. Germline CDR1 and CDR2: SGHNT and YYREEE (reference sequence). The CDR3 sequence is 14 residues long. The CDR3 is CASSEGVDKNIQYF. CDR3 bases: TGTGCCAGCAGCGAAGGAGTTGACAAAAACATTCAGTACTTC. The variable domain in full, with the rest retrieved from reference TRBV5-4 and TRBJ2-4, is ETGVTQSPTHLIKTRGQQVTLRCSSQSGHNTVSWYQQALGQGPQFIFQYYREEENGRGNFPPRFSGLQFPNYSSELNVNALELDDSALYLCASSEGVDKNIQYFGAGTRLSVL.